Each of the 5 T cell receptor beta chains below was sequenced from the same sample in a study (dated by TCRdb to between 2015 and 2016). Libraries were built with RT-PCR. The sequencer was an Illumina MiSeq. Starting from the raw public reads, TCRdb applied fastp trimming at Q25, assembled clones with MiXCR and retained in-frame beta chains. A single entry per CDR3 protein holds the most common genes and DNA from its merged rows. The sample records more than 600,000 distinct CDR3 sequences, more than 13% of which are singletons. The ten largest clones take up 3.6% of the sample. The specimen was memory CD4+ T cells from blood. Receptors were obtained from a female donor in good health, serving as a healthy control.

This clonotype has just a few counts. The CDR3 here is CSAMGDRGIYGYTF. As DNA, the CDR3 is TGCAGCGCAATGGGGGACAGGGGGATTTATGGCTACACCTTC. The V and J genes are TRBV29-1 and TRBJ1-2; 11 bases line up with TRBD1. This CDR3 has 14 amino acids. After removal of 7 bases from V and 5 bases from J, the junction contained 9 bases not matched to a gene. Germline values: CDR1 SQVTM, CDR2 ANQGSEA.

This chain joins TRBV5-5 and TRBJ2-1, with D possibly matching TRBD2 (5 bases). The CDR3 length is 16 residues. The germline CDR1 and CDR2 sequences are SGHKS and YYEKEE (reference sequence). Trimming took 2 bases from V and 0 from J, leaving 12 bases between them. The CDR3 DNA reads TGTGCCAGCAGCTTAGGAGCGGCGAACTCCTACAATGAGCAGTTCTTC. Its protein product is CASSLGAANSYNEQFF.

This sequence joins TRBV28 and TRBJ1-6; 7 nucleotides match TRBD1. The length of the CDR3 is 16 residues. Germline CDR1 reads MDHEN; CDR2 reads SYDVKM. V dropped 3 bases and J dropped 1; count of bases not matched to a gene: 3. CDR3 bases: TGTGCCAGCAGTTTGAACAGGGGTTCCTATAATTCACCCCTCCACTTT. It translates to CASSLNRGSYNSPLHF.

This clonotype was seen more than once but under ten times. V gene TRBV5-1 combines with J gene TRBJ2-3; weak D call: TRBD2 (7 bases). Trimming took 1 base from V and 4 from J, leaving 13 bases between them. Germline V CDR1 and CDR2: SGHRS, YFSETQ. This CDR3 contains 15 residues. CDR3 protein: CASSLTGGRSDTQYF. CDR3 nucleotides: TGCGCCAGCAGCTTGACCGGGGGGCGCTCAGATACGCAGTATTTT.

This clonotype was counted a few times. The chain recombines TRBV20-1 with TRBJ2-7; 10 bases align to TRBD1. Per germline, CDR1 DFQATT and CDR2 SNEGSKA (reference sequence). J lost 3 bases, V lost 3 bases, and 8 bases had no gene match. This CDR3 has 15 amino acids. The CDR3 is CSASDPTGGNYEQYF. The CDR3 bases are TGCAGTGCTAGTGATCCGACAGGGGGCAACTACGAGCAGTACTTC.